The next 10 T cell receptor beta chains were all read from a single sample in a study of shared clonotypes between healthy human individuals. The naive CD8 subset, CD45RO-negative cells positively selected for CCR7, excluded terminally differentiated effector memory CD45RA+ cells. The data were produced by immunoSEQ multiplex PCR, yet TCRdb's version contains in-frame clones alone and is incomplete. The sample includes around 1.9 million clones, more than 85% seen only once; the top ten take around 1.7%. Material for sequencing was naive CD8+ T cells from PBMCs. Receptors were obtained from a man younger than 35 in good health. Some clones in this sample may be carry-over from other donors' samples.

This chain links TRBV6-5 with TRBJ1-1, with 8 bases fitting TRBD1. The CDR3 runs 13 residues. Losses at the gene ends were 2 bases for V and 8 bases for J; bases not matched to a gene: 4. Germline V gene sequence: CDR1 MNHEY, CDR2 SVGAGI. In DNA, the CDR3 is TGTGCCAGCAGTTACCAGGGGGCGGCCGAAGCTTTCTTT. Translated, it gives CASSYQGAAEAFF.

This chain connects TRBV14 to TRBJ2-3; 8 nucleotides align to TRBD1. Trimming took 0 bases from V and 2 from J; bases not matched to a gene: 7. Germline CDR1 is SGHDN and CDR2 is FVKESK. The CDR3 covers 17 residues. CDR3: CASSQERTGYATDTQYF. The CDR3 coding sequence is TGTGCCAGCAGCCAAGAACGGACAGGGTATGCCACAGATACGCAGTATTTT.

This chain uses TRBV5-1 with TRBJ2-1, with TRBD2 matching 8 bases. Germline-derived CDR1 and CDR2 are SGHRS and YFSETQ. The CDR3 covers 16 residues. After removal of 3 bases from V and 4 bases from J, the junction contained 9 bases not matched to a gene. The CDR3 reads CASSSAGTRAYNEQFF. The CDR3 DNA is TGCGCCAGCAGCTCCGCCGGGACTAGGGCATACAATGAGCAGTTCTTC.

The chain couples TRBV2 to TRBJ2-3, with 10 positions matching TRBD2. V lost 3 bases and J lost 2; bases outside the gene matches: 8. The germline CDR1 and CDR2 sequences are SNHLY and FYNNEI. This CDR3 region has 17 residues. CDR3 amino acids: CASSDVAGGRPTDTQYF. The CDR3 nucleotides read TGTGCCAGCAGTGATGTAGCGGGAGGCCGCCCCACAGATACGCAGTATTTT.

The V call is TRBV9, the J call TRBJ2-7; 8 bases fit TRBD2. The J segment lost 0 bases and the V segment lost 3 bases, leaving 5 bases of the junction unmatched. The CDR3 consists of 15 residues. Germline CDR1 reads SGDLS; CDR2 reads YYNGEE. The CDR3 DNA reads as TGTGCCAGCAGCGAGGGACTAGGGGGCTCCTACGAGCAGTACTTC. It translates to CASSEGLGGSYEQYF. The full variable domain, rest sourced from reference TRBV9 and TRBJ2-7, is DSGVTQTPKHLITATGQRVTLRCSPRSGDLSVYWYQQSLDQGLQFLIQYYNGEERAKGNILERFSAQQFPDLHSELNLSSLELGDSALYFCASSEGLGGSYEQYFGPGTRLTVT.

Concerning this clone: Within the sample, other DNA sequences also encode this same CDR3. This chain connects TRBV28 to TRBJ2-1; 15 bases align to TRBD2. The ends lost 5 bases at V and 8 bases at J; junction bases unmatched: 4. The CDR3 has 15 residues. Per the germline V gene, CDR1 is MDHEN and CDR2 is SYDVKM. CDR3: CASSLGLAGGYEQFF. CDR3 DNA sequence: TGTGCCAGCAGTCTGGGACTAGCGGGAGGTTATGAGCAGTTCTTC.

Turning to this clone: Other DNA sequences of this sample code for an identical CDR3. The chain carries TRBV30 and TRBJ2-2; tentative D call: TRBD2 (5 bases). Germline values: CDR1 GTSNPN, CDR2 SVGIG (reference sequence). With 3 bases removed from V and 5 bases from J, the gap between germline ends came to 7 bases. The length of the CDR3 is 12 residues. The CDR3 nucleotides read TGTGCCTGGAGCGCGGGTACCGGGGAGCTGTTTTTT. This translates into CAWSAGTGELFF.

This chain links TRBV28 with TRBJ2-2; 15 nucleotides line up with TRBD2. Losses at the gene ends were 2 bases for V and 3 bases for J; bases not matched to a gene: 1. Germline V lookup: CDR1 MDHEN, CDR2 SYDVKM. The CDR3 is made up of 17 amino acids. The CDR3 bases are TGTGCCAGCAGTTTAGGACTAGCGGGAGGGTACACCGGGGAGCTGTTTTTT. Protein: CASSLGLAGGYTGELFF.

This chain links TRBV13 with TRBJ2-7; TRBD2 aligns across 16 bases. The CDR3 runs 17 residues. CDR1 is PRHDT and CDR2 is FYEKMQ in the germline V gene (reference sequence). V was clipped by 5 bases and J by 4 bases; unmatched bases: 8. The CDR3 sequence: CASSLGTSGRAGYEQYF. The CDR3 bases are TGTGCCAGCAGCCTGGGGACTAGCGGGAGGGCCGGTTACGAGCAGTACTTC. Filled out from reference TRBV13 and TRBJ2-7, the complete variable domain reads AAGVIQSPRHLIKEKRETATLKCYPIPRHDTVYWYQQGPGQDPQFLISFYEKMQSDKGSIPDRFSAQQFSDYHSELNMSSLELGDSALYFCASSLGTSGRAGYEQYFGPGTRLTVT.

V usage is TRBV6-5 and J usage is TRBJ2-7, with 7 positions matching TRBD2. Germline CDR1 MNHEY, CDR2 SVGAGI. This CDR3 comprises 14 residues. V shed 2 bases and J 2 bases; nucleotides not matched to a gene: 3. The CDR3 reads CASSYAGEAYEQYF. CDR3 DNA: TGTGCCAGCAGTTACGCGGGAGAGGCCTACGAGCAGTACTTC.